This T cell receptor (beta chain) was retrieved from a study of beta chain features in type 1 diabetes. Across the whole study: Taken together, all samples contributed more than 90,000,000 examined sorted cells.

On this clone itself: The antigen is unknown.

Findings of the study overall: Moderate yet significant TCRB CDR3 shortening was seen in Type 1 diabetes patients in all four CD4+ subsets. The naive, central memory and Treg TCRB repertoires showed an apparent similarity that was greater among patients than among healthy donors. It was not settled here whether HLA type affects TCRB rearrangement.

The CDR3 is made up of 14 amino acids. V was pared by 6 bases and J by 4 bases, with 6 bases of the junction left unmatched. The germline gives CDR1 MNHEY, CDR2 SMNVEV (reference sequence). cDNA synthesis used the whole RNA isolate, giving expressed TCRB sequences. TCRdb's copy holds only in-frame clones and misses some; the assay was immunoSEQ multiplex PCR. The data contain approximately 240,000 clones, 15% to 20% of them singletons. Sequenced sample: naive CD4+ T cells from blood. The receptor was derived from a young man with type 1 diabetes. The gene calls are TRBV27 and TRBJ2-1, with 7 bases matching TRBD1. CDR3 protein: CASRVTGDYNEQFF. CDR3 DNA sequence: TGTGCCAGCAGGGTTACAGGGGATTACAATGAGCAGTTCTTC.